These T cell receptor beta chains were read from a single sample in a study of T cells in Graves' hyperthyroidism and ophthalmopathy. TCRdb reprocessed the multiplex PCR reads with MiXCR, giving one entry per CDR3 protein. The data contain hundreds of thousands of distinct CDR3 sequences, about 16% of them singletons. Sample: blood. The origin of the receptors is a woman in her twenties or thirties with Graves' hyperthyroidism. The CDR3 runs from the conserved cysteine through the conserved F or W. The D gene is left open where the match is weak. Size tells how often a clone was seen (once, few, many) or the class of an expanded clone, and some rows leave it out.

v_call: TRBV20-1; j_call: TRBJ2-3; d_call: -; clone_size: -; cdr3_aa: CSVGLSSNTQYF; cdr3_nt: TGCAGTGTCGGACTTTCTAGCAATACGCAGTATTTT
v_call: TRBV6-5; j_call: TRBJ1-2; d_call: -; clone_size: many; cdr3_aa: CASSYSSGPSEGGYTF; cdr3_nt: TGTGCCAGCAGTTACTCAAGCGGGCCCTCGGAGGGTGGCTACACCTTC
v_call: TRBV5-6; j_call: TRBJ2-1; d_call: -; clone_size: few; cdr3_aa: CASSPRVGSEVIYNEQFF; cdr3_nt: TGTGCCAGCAGCCCGAGGGTGGGGTCGGAGGTTATTTACAATGAGCAGTTCTTC
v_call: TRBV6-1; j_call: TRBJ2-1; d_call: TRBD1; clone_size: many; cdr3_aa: CASSARTGGYNEQFF; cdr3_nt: TGTGCCAGCAGTGCAAGGACAGGGGGCTACAATGAGCAGTTCTTC
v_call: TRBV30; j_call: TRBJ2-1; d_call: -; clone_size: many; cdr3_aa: CAWRSRGAYNEQFF; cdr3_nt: TGTGCCTGGAGAAGCAGGGGGGCCTACAATGAGCAGTTCTTC
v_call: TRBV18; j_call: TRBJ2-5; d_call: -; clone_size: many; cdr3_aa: CASSPDSNQETQYF; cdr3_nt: TGTGCCAGCTCACCAGACAGCAACCAAGAGACCCAGTACTTC
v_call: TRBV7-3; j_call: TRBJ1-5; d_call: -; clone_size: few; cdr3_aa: CASSLDGPPGHQPQHF; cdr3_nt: TGTGCCAGCAGCCTAGACGGACCCCCGGGACATCAGCCCCAGCATTTT
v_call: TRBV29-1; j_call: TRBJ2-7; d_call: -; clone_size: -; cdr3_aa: CSVGGLSYEQYF; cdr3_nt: TGCAGCGTTGGTGGTCTGTCCTACGAGCAGTACTTC
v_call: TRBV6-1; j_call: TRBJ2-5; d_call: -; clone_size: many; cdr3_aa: CASTTPGTVQETQYF; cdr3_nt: TGTGCCAGCACCACCCCCGGGACTGTACAAGAGACCCAGTACTTC
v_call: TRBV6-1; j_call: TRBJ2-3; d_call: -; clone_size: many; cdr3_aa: CATHNPADTQYF; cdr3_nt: TGTGCCACTCATAATCCGGCCGATACGCAGTATTTT
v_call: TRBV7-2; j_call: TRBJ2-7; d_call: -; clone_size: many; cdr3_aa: CASSLGAQAYEQYF; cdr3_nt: TGTGCCAGCAGCTTAGGCGCGCAGGCCTACGAGCAGTACTTC
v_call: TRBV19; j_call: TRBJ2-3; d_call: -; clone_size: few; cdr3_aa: CTTEGGPDTQYF; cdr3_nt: TGTACCACCGAGGGGGGGCCAGATACGCAGTATTTT
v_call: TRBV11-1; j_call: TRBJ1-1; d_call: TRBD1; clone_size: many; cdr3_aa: CASSLTGGFTEAFF; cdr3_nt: TGTGCCAGCAGCTTAACAGGGGGGTTCACTGAAGCTTTCTTT
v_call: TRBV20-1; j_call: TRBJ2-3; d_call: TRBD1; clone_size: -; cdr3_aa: CSAPGQGNTDTQYF; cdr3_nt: TGCAGTGCTCCCGGACAGGGGAACACAGATACGCAGTATTTT
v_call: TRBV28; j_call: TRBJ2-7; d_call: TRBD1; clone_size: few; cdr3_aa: CASRRQGMSLDEQYF; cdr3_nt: TGTGCCAGCAGGAGACAGGGAATGAGCCTCGACGAGCAGTACTTC
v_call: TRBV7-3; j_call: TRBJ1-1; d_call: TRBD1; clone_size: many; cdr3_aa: CASSPTGAVNTEAFF; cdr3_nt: TGTGCCAGCAGCCCCACAGGGGCGGTGAACACTGAAGCTTTCTTT
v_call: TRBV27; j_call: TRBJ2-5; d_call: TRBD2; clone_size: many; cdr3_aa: CASSPRLASVTQYF; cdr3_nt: TGTGCCAGCAGTCCAAGACTAGCCTCAGTGACCCAGTACTTC
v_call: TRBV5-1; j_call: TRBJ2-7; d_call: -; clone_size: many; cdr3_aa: CASSPGRMRPYEQYF; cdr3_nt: TGCGCCAGCAGTCCGGGACGGATGAGACCCTACGAGCAGTACTTC
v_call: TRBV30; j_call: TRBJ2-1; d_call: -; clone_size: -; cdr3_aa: CAWSQYNEQFF; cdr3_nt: TGTGCCTGGAGCCAATACAATGAGCAGTTCTTC
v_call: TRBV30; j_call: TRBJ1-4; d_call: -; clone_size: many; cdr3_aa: CAWSVHGEKLFF; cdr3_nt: TGTGCCTGGAGTGTACACGGTGAAAAACTGTTTTTT
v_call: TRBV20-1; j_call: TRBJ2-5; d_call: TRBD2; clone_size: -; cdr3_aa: CSARDLQREVEETQYF; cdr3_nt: TGCAGTGCTAGAGATCTCCAGCGGGAGGTAGAGGAGACCCAGTACTTC
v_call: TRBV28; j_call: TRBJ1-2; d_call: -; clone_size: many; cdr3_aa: CASSLYSGTYGYTF; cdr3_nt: TGTGCCAGCAGTTTATACTCAGGGACCTATGGCTACACCTTC
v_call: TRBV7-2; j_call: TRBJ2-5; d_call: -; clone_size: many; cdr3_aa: CASSPGHSKETQYF; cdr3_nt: TGTGCCAGCAGCCCGGGACATAGTAAAGAGACCCAGTACTTC
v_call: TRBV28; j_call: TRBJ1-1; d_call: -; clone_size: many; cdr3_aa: CASSTEYNTEAFF; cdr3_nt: TGTGCCAGCAGTACAGAATATAACACTGAAGCTTTCTTT
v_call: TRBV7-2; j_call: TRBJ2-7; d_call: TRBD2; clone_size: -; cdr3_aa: CASSLAVAGGGEQYF; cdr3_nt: TGTGCCAGCAGCTTAGCGGTAGCGGGAGGAGGGGAGCAGTACTTC
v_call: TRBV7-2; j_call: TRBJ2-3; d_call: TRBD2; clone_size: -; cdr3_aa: CASSLVGLAGVDTQYF; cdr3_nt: TGTGCCAGCAGCTTAGTGGGACTAGCGGGAGTCGATACGCAGTATTTT
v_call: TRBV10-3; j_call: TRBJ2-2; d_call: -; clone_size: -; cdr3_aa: CAISELTVGTGELFF; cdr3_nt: TGTGCCATCAGTGAGTTGACAGTGGGGACCGGGGAGCTGTTTTTT
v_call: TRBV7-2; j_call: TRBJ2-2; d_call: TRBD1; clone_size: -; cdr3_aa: CASARQGLPGELFF; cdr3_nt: TGTGCCAGTGCGCGACAGGGTCTTCCCGGGGAGCTGTTTTTT
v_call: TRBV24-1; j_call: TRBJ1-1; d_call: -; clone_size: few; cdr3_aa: CATSDSDKRRTEAFF; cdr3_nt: TGTGCCACCAGTGATTCCGACAAGCGGAGGACTGAAGCTTTCTTT
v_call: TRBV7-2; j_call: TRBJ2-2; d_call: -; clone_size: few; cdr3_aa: CASSSVPTGELFF; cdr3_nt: TGTGCCAGCAGCTCAGTCCCCACCGGGGAGCTGTTTTTT
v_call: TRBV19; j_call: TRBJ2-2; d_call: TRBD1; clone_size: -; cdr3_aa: CATLDRDGELFF; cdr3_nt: TGTGCCACCCTAGACAGGGACGGGGAGCTGTTTTTT
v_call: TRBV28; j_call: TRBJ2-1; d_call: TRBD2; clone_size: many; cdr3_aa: CASSFAGPGTSGRREQFF; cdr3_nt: TGTGCCAGCAGTTTTGCGGGGCCCGGGACTAGCGGGAGGCGTGAGCAGTTCTTC
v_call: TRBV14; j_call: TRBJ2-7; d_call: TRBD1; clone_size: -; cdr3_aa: CASSLRDSKLYSYEQYF; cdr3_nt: TGTGCCAGCAGCCTCCGGGACAGCAAGCTTTACTCCTACGAGCAGTACTTC
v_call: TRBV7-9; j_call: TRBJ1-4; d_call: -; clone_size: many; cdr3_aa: CASSLAVGRATNEKLFF; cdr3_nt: TGTGCCAGCAGCTTAGCGGTGGGCAGGGCAACTAATGAAAAACTGTTTTTT
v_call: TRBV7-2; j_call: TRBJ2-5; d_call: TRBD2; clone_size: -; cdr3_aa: CASSPRLAGEEETQYF; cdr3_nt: TGTGCCAGCAGCCCTCGGTTAGCGGGTGAGGAAGAGACCCAGTACTTC
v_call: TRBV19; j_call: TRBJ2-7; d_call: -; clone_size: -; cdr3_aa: CASSPGLSVGEQYF; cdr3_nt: TGTGCCAGTAGTCCGGGCCTATCTGTGGGTGAGCAGTACTTC
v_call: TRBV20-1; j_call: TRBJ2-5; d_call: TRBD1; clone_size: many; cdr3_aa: CSATNAGTGVETQYF; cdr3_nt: TGCAGTGCCACGAACGCCGGGACAGGGGTCGAGACCCAGTACTTC